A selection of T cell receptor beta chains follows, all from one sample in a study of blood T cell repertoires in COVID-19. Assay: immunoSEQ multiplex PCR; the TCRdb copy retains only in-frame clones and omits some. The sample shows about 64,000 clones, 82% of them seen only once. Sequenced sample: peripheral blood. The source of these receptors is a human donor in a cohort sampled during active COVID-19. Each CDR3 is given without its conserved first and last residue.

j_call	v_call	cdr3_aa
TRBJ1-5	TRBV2	ASSPGFIYQPQH
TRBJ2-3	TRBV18	ASSPPGQATDTQY
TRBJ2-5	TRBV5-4	ASSLDGIAGETQY
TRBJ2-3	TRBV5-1	ASSLQGIGTDTQY
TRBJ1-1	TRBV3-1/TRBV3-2	ASSPRQGYLNTEAF
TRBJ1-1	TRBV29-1	SVVEVLQGVNTEAF
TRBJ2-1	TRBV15	ATSREGSGSSYNEQF
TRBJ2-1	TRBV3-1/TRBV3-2	ASSQAVGRSYNEQF
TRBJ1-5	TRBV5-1	ASSLAWGVGQPQH
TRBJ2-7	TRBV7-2	ASSPWASLGREQY
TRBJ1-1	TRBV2	ASRDRRGTEAF
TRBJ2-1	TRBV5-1	ASSSGTANEQF
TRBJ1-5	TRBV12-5	ASGLVLGLNSNQPQH
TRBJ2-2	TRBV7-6	ASSLGEVNTGELF
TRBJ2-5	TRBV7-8	ASSLVERETQY